Each of the 21 T cell receptor beta chains below was sequenced from the same sample in a study of beta chain features in type 1 diabetes. Findings and caveats of the study: TCRB CDR3s were moderately but significantly shorter in Type 1 diabetes patients in all four CD4+ subsets.

The sequenced template was cDNA made from the entire isolated RNA. Some clones are missing from TCRdb's copy, which holds only in-frame ones; the method was immunoSEQ multiplex PCR. This sample has tens of thousands of clones; around 49% occur once, and the top ten carry around 0.72%. The antigens of these receptors remain unknown. The specimen was central memory CD4+ T cells from blood. The source is a young man with type 1 diabetes.

This chain uses TRBV5-4 with TRBJ2-1, with 8 bases matching TRBD2. V lost 0 bases, J lost 8 bases, and 13 bases stayed unmatched. The CDR3 is 17 amino acids. Germline loops: CDR1 SGHNT, CDR2 YYREEE (reference sequence). The CDR3 is CASSLGPAGDSGDEQFF. Here the CDR3 DNA reads TGTGCCAGCAGCTTGGGCCCAGCGGGGGATTCCGGGGATGAGCAGTTCTTC.

This clone has more than one count but fewer than ten. Written as DNA, the CDR3 is TGTGCCAGCAGCCCTTCGGGACTAGCTCTCGAGCAGTACTTC. This sequence encodes CASSPSGLALEQYF. V gene TRBV4-2 combines with J gene TRBJ2-7, with TRBD2 matching 9 bases. In germline, CDR1 is LGHNA, CDR2 YNFKEQ. The CDR3 extends over 14 amino acids. J was trimmed by 6 bases and V by 4 bases; bases with no gene match: 7.

The chain has TRBV10-2 and TRBJ2-2, with D possibly TRBD1 on 5 matching bases. V gave up 3 bases and J gave up 6 bases, with 5 bases separating them. This CDR3 has 12 amino acids. Germline V gene sequence: CDR1 WSHSY, CDR2 SAAADI. CDR3 coding DNA: TGCGCCAGCAGTGAACAGGCCGGGGAGCTGTTTTTT. Translating gives CASSEQAGELFF.

The V gene is TRBV19, the J gene TRBJ1-2; D uncertain. Trimming took 6 bases from V and 7 from J, leaving 12 bases between them. The V gene's germline CDR1 is LNHDA and CDR2 SQIVND (reference sequence). There are 12 residues in the CDR3. The CDR3 here is CASSRETLGYTF. CDR3 in DNA: TGTGCCAGTAGCAGAGAGACTCTTGGCTACACCTTC.

The chain links TRBV11-2 to TRBJ2-6; 8 bases agree with TRBD1. The trim removed 2 bases at V and 4 bases at J, leaving 10 bases unmatched. Per the germline V gene, CDR1 is SGHAT and CDR2 is FQNNGV. The CDR3 is made up of 18 amino acids. CDR3 sequence: CASSLFNQGAKGANVLTF. The CDR3 coding sequence is TGTGCCAGCAGCTTATTTAATCAGGGGGCGAAGGGGGCCAACGTCCTGACTTTC. Full variable domain (rest looked up from reference TRBV11-2 and TRBJ2-6): EAGVAQSPRYKIIEKRQSVAFWCNPISGHATLYWYQQILGQGPKLLIQFQNNGVVDDSQLPKDRFSAERLKGVDSTLKIQPAKLEDSAVYLCASSLFNQGAKGANVLTFGAGSRLTVL.

V usage is TRBV7-9 and J usage is TRBJ1-2; D may be TRBD1 (5 bases). V dropped 6 bases and J dropped 6 bases, with 8 bases sitting between them. Germline CDR1 reads SEHNR; CDR2 reads FQNEAQ (reference sequence). The CDR3 is made up of 11 amino acids. The CDR3 reads CASSGGNGYTF. Here the CDR3 DNA reads TGTGCCAGCAGTGGGGGGAATGGCTACACCTTC.

The chain joins TRBV15 to TRBJ2-7; maybe TRBD2 (6 bases). V was pared by 0 bases and J by 1 base, with 19 bases between. Germline-derived CDR1 and CDR2 are LNHNV and YYDKDF (reference sequence). CDR3 length: 18 residues. The CDR3 region is CATSRDIDSGIFSYEQYF. The CDR3 DNA reads TGTGCCACCAGCAGAGATATCGATAGCGGAATCTTTTCCTACGAGCAGTACTTC.

The genes are TRBV2 and TRBJ2-7, with D maybe TRBD1 (5 bases). Germline loops: CDR1 SNHLY, CDR2 FYNNEI. V was cut by 4 bases and J by 2 bases, with 9 bases left in between. CDR3 length equals 13 residues. The CDR3 DNA is TGTGCCAGCAGTGTACAGGCCACCTACGAGCAGTACTTC. This sequence encodes CASSVQATYEQYF.

DNA for the CDR3: TGCGCCAGCAGCTCCCCAGGGGGCGGCGGGGAGCTGTTTTTT. Translation: CASSSPGGGGELFF. This chain joins TRBV5-1 and TRBJ2-2, with 8 positions matching TRBD1. The CDR3 runs to 14 residues. V lost 3 bases and J lost 7; bases outside the gene matches: 5. CDR1 is SGHRS, CDR2 YFSETQ, per germline.

The chain uses TRBV10-3 and TRBJ2-3, with D possibly matching TRBD2 (6 bases). Trimming stripped 10 bases from V and 4 bases from J, with 12 bases between. The CDR3 totals 12 residues. Germline CDR1 and CDR2: ENHRY and SYGVKD. The CDR3 region has the DNA TGTGCCACCTCGGACTATTCAGATACGCAGTATTTT. Protein: CATSDYSDTQYF.

This chain links TRBV18 with TRBJ1-3, with D hard to call. V lost 2 bases and J lost 0, with 11 bases in between. This CDR3 contains 16 residues. In germline, CDR1 is KGHSH, CDR2 LQKENI. The CDR3 DNA is TGTGCCAGCTCACCAAACCCTCCAGTCTCTGGAAACACCATATATTTT. Amino acid sequence: CASSPNPPVSGNTIYF. Using reference TRBV18 and TRBJ1-3 for the parts outside the CDR3, the full variable domain is NAGVMQNPRHLVRRRGQEARLRCSPMKGHSHVYWYRQLPEEGLKFMVYLQKENIIDESGMPKERFSAEFPKEGPSILRIQQVVRGDSAAYFCASSPNPPVSGNTIYFGEGSWLTVV.

The genes are TRBV13 and TRBJ2-3; D not certain. The ends were cut back, 1 base at V and 2 bases at J, with 10 bases in the middle. Germline V gene data show CDR1 as PRHDT and CDR2 as FYEKMQ (reference sequence). The CDR3 has 15 amino acids. CDR3 sequence (DNA): TGTGCCAGCAGCTTAGAAGAAGCCTACACAGATACGCAGTATTTT. Protein sequence: CASSLEEAYTDTQYF.

The chain recombines TRBV27 with TRBJ2-3; the match to TRBD2 covers 12 bases. CDR1 and CDR2 (germline): MNHEY, SMNVEV (reference sequence). The CDR3 consists of 17 residues. Losses at the gene ends were 4 bases for V and 4 bases for J; bases not matched to a gene: 9. This CDR3 reads CASSYSGLAGRSDTQYF. The CDR3 DNA sequence: TGTGCCAGCAGTTACTCGGGACTAGCGGGTCGCTCAGATACGCAGTATTTT.

This clone was detected a few times. The rearrangement uses TRBV7-2 and TRBJ2-5; D perhaps matches TRBD2 (6 bases). This CDR3 comprises 15 residues. V dropped 5 bases and J dropped 2 bases, with 15 bases sitting between them. CDR1 is SGHTA, CDR2 FQGNSA, per germline. CDR3 sequence: CASSPSQGGQETQYF. CDR3 in DNA: TGTGCCAGCAGCCCTTCTCAGGGAGGACAAGAGACCCAGTACTTC.

This clone has more than one count but fewer than ten. This chain links TRBV5-1 with TRBJ2-2, with D possibly being TRBD2 (6 bases). The V end lost 0 bases, the J end lost 1 base, and 7 bases lay between the germline ends. Germline CDR1 and CDR2: SGHRS and YFSETQ. The CDR3 is 15 amino acids. CDR3 region: CASSLAGVNTGELFF. The CDR3 coding sequence is TGCGCCAGCAGCTTGGCGGGGGTGAACACCGGGGAGCTGTTTTTT.

A few counts support this clone. This chain links TRBV5-5 with TRBJ2-5; perhaps TRBD1 as D (6 bases). The V gene lost 3 bases and the J gene lost 5 bases, with 11 bases spanning the gap. This CDR3 is built from 13 residues. The germline CDR1 and CDR2 sequences are SGHKS and YYEKEE (reference sequence). CDR3 DNA: TGTGCCAGCAGCTCCCAGGGGCGGGAGACCCAGTACTTC. Translating it yields CASSSQGRETQYF.

The table lists this clone with a few counts. The chain couples TRBV5-1 to TRBJ2-1, with D possibly matching TRBD2 (5 bases). The germline CDR1 and CDR2 sequences are SGHRS and YFSETQ. The CDR3 sequence is 14 residues long. V was trimmed by 0 bases and J by 6 bases, leaving 10 bases between them. The chain's CDR3 is CASSLAGLINEQFF. The CDR3 DNA reads TGCGCCAGCAGCTTGGCGGGGTTAATCAATGAGCAGTTCTTC.

J is TRBJ2-1 and V is TRBV18; 8 nucleotides match TRBD2. The CDR3 sequence is 16 residues long. The junction had 11 bases not matched to a gene; V was cut back by 2 bases and J by 8 bases. CDR1 KGHSH and CDR2 LQKENI come from the germline V gene. The CDR3 region is CASSPSRSGRVDEQFF. CDR3 nucleotide sequence: TGTGCCAGCTCACCAAGTAGGAGCGGGAGAGTCGATGAGCAGTTCTTC.

The sample holds a few counts of this clone. This chain connects TRBV19 to TRBJ2-3, with a weak D call TRBD2 (5 bases). The CDR3 loop spans 14 amino acids. Germline V gene lookup returns CDR1 LNHDA and CDR2 SQIVND (reference sequence). Trimming removed 3 bases from V and 4 bases from J, with 11 bases in between. The CDR3 sequence: CASSIGDEADTQYF. In DNA, the CDR3 is TGTGCCAGTAGTATCGGGGATGAAGCAGATACGCAGTATTTT.

The chain uses TRBV5-1 and TRBJ2-3; TRBD1 is a possible D gene (6 bases). Germline V gives CDR1 SGHRS, CDR2 YFSETQ. The V and J ends lost 0 bases and 6 bases respectively, with 14 bases between them. This CDR3 comprises 15 residues. The CDR3 loop is CASSLVPGERDTQYF. CDR3 in DNA: TGCGCCAGCAGCTTGGTCCCAGGGGAGAGGGATACGCAGTATTTT.

This clone was seen only a few times. The genes are TRBV9 and TRBJ2-2; TRBD2 matches 7 bases. The CDR3 covers 15 residues. V shed 3 bases and J 3 bases; nucleotides not matched to a gene: 5. Per germline, CDR1 SGDLS and CDR2 YYNGEE. This CDR3 is CASSGQRGYTGELFF. The CDR3 coding sequence is TGTGCCAGCAGCGGCCAGCGGGGTTACACCGGGGAGCTGTTTTTT.